Listed here are 5 T cell receptor beta chains from one sample, sequenced in a study of low-dose radiotherapy and immunotherapy resistance in tumors. Time point here: after trial treatment. As to treatment: LDRT plus nivolumab, ipilimumab, low-dose cyclophosphamide and aspirin (RACIN trial). cDNA synthesis used a TRAV/TRBV-specific primer set for both chains. Over about 19 PCR cycles, TCRs were amplified from a constant-region primer and V-primer adapter. TCRdb redid the calling of the reads with MiXCR, one entry per CDR3 protein. The sample has about 58,000 distinct CDR3 sequences, about 23% seen once; the top ten hold 5.5% to 8.5%. The source was PBMCs, collected after low-dose radiotherapy plus immunotherapy. These receptors came from a male donor with prostate cancer.

The chain recombines TRBV12-3 or TRBV12-4 with TRBJ2-7; D remains unclear. Trimming pared 1 base from V and 4 bases from J, leaving 8 bases between. This CDR3 has 13 amino acids. This chain's CDR3 is CASSLVGPYEQYF. The CDR3 coding sequence is TGTGCCAGCAGTTTAGTCGGACCGTACGAGCAGTACTTC.

The table lists this clonotype with many counts. The chain uses TRBV7-2 and TRBJ2-2, with D maybe TRBD1 (5 bases). Germline values: CDR1 SGHTA, CDR2 FQGNSA. V was trimmed by 4 bases and J by 3 bases, leaving 15 bases between them. The CDR3 covers 16 residues. The CDR3 region has the DNA TGTGCCAGCAGCTCCCTGAAGGGGTGGGACACCGGGGAGCTGTTTTTT. It encodes CASSSLKGWDTGELFF.

With regard to this clonotype: With only one base between it and a far larger clone, this is likely a read error. In nucleotides, the CDR3 is TGTGCCAGCAGCTTAGTGCAGGGGAACACTGAAGCTTTCTTT. Its translation is CASSLVQGNTEAFF. J is TRBJ1-1 and V is TRBV7-2, with D possibly TRBD1 on 5 matching bases. Germline V gene data show CDR1 as SGHTA and CDR2 as FQGNSA. V was cut by 1 base and J by 1 base, with 7 bases left in between. The CDR3 has 14 residues. The whole variable domain, filled in from reference TRBV7-2 and TRBJ1-1, reads GAGVSQSPSNKVTEKGKDVELRCDPISGHTALYWYRQSLGQGLEFLIYFQGNSAPDKSGLPSDRFSAERTGGSVSTLTIQRTQQEDSAVYLCASSLVQGNTEAFFGQGTRLTVV.

At least ten counts were recorded for this clonotype. This chain links TRBV14 with TRBJ2-7; tentative D call: TRBD2 (6 bases). CDR3 length: 16 amino acids. Between the trimmed V and J ends, which lost 5 bases and 6 bases, there was a span of 23 bases. The V gene's germline CDR1 is SGHDN and CDR2 FVKESK. CDR3 bases: TGTGCCAGCAGCGACGACGGGGGAGGATTTGAGCGCGAGCAGTACTTC. This sequence encodes CASSDDGGGFEREQYF.

This clonotype appeared many times. The chain is built from TRBV29-1 and TRBJ2-1; possible D gene TRBD1, 8 bases. The germline V gene has CDR1 SQVTM and CDR2 ANQGSEA. The germline V and J ends were trimmed by 7 bases and 9 bases, with 25 bases remaining between them. The CDR3 is made up of 15 amino acids. The CDR3 coding sequence is TGCAGCGGGCAACCCGGGACAGGCGGGAGTGGTGAGCAGTTCTTC. It translates to CSGQPGTGGSGEQFF.